This TCR beta chain was sequenced in a study of blood T cell repertoires in COVID-19. On the study more broadly: Sites across the United States, Italy and Spain contributed samples from acute and convalescent COVID-19. The cDNA or gDNA used as material had been derived from T cells, B-cell-depleted T cells, or PBMCs.

Only in-frame clones appear in the TCRdb table, and some are missing; sequencing was by immunoSEQ multiplex PCR. The data show 40,000 to 50,000 clones, 85% to 90% seen once. The CDR3 runs to 15 residues. V trimming: 2 bases; J trimming: 8 bases; junction bases outside the gene matches: 11. The V gene's germline CDR1 is SEHNR and CDR2 FQNEAQ (reference sequence). This receptor was obtained from a human donor in a cohort sampled during active COVID-19. Input material: peripheral blood. The rearrangement uses TRBV7-9 and TRBJ2-7, with 8 nucleotides matching TRBD2. CDR3 protein: CASSLSELAEPQQYF. DNA of the CDR3: TGTGCCAGCAGCTTATCTGAACTAGCGGAACCGCAGCAGTACTTC.